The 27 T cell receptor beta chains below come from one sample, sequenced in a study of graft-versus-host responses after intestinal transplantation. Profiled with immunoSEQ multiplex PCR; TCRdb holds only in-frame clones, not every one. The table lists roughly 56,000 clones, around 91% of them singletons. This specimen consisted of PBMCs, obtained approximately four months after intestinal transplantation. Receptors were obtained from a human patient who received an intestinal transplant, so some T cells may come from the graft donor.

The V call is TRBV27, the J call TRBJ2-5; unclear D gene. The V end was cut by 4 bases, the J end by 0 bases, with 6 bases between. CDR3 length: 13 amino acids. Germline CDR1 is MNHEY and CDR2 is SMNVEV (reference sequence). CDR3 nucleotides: TGTGCCAGCAGTTCCTTGTACCAAGAGACCCAGTACTTC. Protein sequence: CASSSLYQETQYF.

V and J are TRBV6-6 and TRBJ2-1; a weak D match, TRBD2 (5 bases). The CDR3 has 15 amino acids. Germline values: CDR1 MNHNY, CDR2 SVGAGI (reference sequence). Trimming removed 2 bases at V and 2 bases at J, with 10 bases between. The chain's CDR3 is CASSYASTTYNEQFF. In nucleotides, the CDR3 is TGTGCCAGCAGTTACGCTAGCACCACCTACAATGAGCAGTTCTTC.

The CDR3 nucleotides read TGTGCCAGCAGCTTAAAGGGGGCGGGGACCTACGAGCAGTACTTC. Translation: CASSLKGAGTYEQYF. The rearrangement links TRBV13 to TRBJ2-5; D may be TRBD1 (7 bases). The J call may be mistaken, given a closer DNA end match to TRBJ2-7. Germline lookup yields CDR1 PRHDT and CDR2 FYEKMQ (reference sequence). The CDR3 runs 15 residues.

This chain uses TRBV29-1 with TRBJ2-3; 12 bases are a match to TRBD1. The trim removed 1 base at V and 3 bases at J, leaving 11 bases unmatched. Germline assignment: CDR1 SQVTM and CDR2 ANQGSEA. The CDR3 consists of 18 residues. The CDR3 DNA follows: TGCAGCGTTGAAGTGTTTGGGCGGGGACAGGGGGCAACAGATACGCAGTATTTT. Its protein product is CSVEVFGRGQGATDTQYF.

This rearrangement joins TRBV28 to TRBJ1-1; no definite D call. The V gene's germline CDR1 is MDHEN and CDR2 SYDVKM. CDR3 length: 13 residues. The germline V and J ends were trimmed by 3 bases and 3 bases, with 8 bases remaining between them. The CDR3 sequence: CASSFVRDTEAFF. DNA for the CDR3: TGTGCCAGCAGTTTCGTACGGGACACTGAAGCTTTCTTT.

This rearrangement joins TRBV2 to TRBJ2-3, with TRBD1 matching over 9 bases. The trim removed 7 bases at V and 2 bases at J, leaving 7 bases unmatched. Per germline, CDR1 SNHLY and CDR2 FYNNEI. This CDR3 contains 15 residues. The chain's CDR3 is CASTEGQGFTDTQYF. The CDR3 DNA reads TGTGCCAGCACCGAGGGACAGGGCTTCACAGATACGCAGTATTTT.

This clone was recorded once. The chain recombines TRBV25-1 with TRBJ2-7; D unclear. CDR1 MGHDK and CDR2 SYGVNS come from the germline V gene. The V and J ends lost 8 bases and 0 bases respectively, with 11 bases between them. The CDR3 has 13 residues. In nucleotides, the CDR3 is TGTGCCAGCCGCTCTTACGTCTCCTACGAGCAGTACTTC. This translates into CASRSYVSYEQYF.

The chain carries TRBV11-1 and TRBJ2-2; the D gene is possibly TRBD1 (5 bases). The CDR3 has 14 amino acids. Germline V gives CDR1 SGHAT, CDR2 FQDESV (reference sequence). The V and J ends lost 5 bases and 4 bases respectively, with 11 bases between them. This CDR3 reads CASSPGRFTGELFF. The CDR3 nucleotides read TGTGCCAGCAGCCCAGGGCGGTTCACCGGGGAGCTGTTTTTT. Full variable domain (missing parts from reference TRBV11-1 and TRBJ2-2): EAEVAQSPRYKITEKSQAVAFWCDPISGHATLYWYRQILGQGPELLVQFQDESVVDDSQLPKDRFSAERLKGVDSTLKIQPAELGDSAMYLCASSPGRFTGELFFGEGSRLTVL.

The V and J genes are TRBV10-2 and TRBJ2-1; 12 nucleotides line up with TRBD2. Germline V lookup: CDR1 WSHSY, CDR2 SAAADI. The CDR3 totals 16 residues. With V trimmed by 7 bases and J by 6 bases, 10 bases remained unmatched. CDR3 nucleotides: TGCGCCAGCACCGTCCACCCTAGCGGGGGGGCCAATGAGCAGTTCTTC. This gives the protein CASTVHPSGGANEQFF.

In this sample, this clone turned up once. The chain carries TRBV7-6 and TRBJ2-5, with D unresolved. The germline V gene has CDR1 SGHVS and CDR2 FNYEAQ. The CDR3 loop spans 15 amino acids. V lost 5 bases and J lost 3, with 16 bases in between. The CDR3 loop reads CASSPGYSTKETQYF. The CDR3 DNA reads TGTGCCAGCAGCCCCGGGTACTCGACGAAAGAGACCCAGTACTTC.

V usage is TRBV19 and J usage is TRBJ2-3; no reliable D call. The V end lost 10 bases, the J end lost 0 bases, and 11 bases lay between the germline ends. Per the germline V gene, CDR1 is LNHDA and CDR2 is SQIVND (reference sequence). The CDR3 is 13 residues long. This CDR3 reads CAISLTSTDTQYF. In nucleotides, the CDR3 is TGTGCCATTAGCCTAACTAGCACAGATACGCAGTATTTT.

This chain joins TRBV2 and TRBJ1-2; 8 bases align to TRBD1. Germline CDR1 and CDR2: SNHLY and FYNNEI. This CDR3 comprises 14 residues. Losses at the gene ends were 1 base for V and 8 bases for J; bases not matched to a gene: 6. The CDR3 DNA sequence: TGTGCCAGCAGTGAAGAGCAGGGGGCGCGAGGCTACACCTTC. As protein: CASSEEQGARGYTF.

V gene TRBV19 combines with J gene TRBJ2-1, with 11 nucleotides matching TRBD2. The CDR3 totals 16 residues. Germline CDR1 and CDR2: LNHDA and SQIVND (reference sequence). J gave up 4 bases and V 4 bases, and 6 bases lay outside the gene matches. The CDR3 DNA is TGTGCCAGTAGTACCCTACTAGCGGGGGCGTACAATGAGCAGTTCTTC. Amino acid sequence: CASSTLLAGAYNEQFF.

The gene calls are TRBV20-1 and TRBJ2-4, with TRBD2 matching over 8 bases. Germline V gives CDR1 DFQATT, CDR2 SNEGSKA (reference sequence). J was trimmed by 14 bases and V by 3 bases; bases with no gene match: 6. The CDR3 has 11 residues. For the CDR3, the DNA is TGCAGTGCTAGTCACGCGGGAGGTAAGTACTTC. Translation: CSASHAGGKYF.

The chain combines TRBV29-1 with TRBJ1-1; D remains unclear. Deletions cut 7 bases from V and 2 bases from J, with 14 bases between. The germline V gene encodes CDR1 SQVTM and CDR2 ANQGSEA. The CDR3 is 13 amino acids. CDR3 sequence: CSAQGLTNTEAFF. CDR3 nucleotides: TGCAGCGCCCAAGGGTTGACTAACACTGAAGCTTTCTTT.

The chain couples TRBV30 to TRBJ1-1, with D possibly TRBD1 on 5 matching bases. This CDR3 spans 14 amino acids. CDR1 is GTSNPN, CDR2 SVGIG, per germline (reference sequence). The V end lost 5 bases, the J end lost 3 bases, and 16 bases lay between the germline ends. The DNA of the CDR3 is TGTGCCTGGGGTTCGGCAGGGCCAGACACTGAAGCTTTCTTT. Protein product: CAWGSAGPDTEAFF.

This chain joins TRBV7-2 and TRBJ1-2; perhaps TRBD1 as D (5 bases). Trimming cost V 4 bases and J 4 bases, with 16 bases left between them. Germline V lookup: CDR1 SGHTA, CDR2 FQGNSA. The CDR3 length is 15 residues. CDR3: CASSSLGGVVYGYTF. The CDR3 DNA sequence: TGTGCCAGCAGCTCCCTCGGAGGGGTGGTCTATGGCTACACCTTC.

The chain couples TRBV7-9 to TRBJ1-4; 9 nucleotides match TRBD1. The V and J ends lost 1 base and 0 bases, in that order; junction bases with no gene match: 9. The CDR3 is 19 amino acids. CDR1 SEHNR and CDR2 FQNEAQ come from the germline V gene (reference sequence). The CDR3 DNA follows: TGTGCCAGCAGCTTAGGGGCCCCGGGACAGGGCTCAACTAATGAAAAACTGTTTTTT. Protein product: CASSLGAPGQGSTNEKLFF.

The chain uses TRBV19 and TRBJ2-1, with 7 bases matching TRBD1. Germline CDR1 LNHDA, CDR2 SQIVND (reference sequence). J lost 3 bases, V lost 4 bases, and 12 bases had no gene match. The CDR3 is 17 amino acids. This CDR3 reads CASSKLLGQASYNEQFF. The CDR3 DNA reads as TGTGCCAGTAGTAAGCTCCTAGGACAGGCTAGCTACAATGAGCAGTTCTTC.

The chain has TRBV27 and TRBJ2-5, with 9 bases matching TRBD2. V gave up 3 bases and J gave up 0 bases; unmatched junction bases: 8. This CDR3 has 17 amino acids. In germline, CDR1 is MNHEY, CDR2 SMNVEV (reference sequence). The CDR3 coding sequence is TGTGCCAGCAGTTTCGTGACAACTAGCGGGTACCAAGAGACCCAGTACTTC. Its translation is CASSFVTTSGYQETQYF.

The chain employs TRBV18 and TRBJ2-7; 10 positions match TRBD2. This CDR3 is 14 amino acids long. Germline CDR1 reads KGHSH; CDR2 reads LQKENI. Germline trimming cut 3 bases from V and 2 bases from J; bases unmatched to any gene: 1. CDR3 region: CASSPGLATYEQYF. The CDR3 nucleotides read TGTGCCAGCTCACCGGGACTAGCGACCTACGAGCAGTACTTC. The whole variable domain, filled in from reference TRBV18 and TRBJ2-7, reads NAGVMQNPRHLVRRRGQEARLRCSPMKGHSHVYWYRQLPEEGLKFMVYLQKENIIDESGMPKERFSAEFPKEGPSILRIQQVVRGDSAAYFCASSPGLATYEQYFGPGTRLTVT.

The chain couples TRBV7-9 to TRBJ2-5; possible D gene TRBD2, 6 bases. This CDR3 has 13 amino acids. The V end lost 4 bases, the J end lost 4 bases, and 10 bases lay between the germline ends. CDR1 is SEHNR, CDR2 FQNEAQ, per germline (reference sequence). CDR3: CASSSGLRETQYF. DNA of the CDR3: TGTGCCAGCAGCTCGGGACTGCGAGAGACCCAGTACTTC.

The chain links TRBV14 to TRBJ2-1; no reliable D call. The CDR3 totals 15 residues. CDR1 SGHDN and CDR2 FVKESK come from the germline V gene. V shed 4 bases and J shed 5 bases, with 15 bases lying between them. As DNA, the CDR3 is TGTGCCAGCAGCCCCCTGGTACAGCCACACAATGAGCAGTTCTTC. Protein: CASSPLVQPHNEQFF.

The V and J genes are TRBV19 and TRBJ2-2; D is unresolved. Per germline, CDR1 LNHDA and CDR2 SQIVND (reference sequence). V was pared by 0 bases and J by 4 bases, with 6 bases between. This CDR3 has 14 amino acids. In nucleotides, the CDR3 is TGTGCCAGTAGTATAGATCGGGTCACCGGGGAGCTGTTTTTT. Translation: CASSIDRVTGELFF.

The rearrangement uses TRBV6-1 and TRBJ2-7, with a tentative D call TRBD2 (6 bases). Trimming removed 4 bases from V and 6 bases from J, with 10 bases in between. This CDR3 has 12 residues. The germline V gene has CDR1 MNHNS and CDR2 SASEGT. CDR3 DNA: TGTGCCAGCAGTGGGAGGGGATCCGAGCAGTACTTC. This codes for CASSGRGSEQYF.

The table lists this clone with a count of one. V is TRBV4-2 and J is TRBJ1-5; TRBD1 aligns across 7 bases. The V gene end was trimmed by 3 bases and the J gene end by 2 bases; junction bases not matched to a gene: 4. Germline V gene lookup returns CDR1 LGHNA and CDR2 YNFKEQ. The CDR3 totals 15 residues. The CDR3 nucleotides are TGTGCCAGCAGCCAGGATACAGGGGGCAATCAGCCCCAGCATTTT. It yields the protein CASSQDTGGNQPQHF.

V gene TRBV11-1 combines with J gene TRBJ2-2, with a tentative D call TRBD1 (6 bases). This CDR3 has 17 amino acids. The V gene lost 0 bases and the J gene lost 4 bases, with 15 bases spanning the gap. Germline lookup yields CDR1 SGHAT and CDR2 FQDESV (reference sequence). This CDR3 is CASSLAWGQGSTGELFF. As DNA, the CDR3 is TGTGCCAGCAGCTTAGCGTGGGGGCAGGGGAGCACCGGGGAGCTGTTTTTT.